Each of the 22 T cell receptor beta chains below was sequenced from the same sample in a study of blood T cell repertoires in COVID-19. Sequencing was performed with immunoSEQ multiplex PCR; in TCRdb, only in-frame clones are kept and a portion is missing. The sample shows more than 90,000 clones, about 75% of them seen only once. The sample was peripheral blood. The receptors shown here come from a woman aged 80 or older with acute or convalescent COVID-19.

There are a few counts of this clone. This chain connects TRBV5-6 to TRBJ2-5, with TRBD2 identical over 8 bases. V lost 4 bases and J lost 2; bases outside the gene matches: 10. Germline assignment: CDR1 SGHDT and CDR2 YYEEEE. CDR3 length: 16 amino acids. This chain's CDR3 is CASSLLGTRVQETQYF. The DNA of the CDR3 is TGTGCCAGCAGCCTGCTTGGGACTAGGGTACAAGAGACCCAGTACTTC.

The V call is TRBV5-1, the J call TRBJ1-2; tentatively, D is TRBD1 (5 bases). The germline CDR1 and CDR2 sequences are SGHRS and YFSETQ. V was shortened by 0 bases and J by 4 bases, with 19 bases between the two germline ends. This CDR3 has 17 amino acids. The CDR3, as DNA: TGCGCCAGCAGCTTGGGTTACTCTAGGGGCGGCTTCTATGGCTACACCTTC. Its protein is CASSLGYSRGGFYGYTF.

The gene calls are TRBV18 and TRBJ1-1, with D perhaps matching TRBD1 (5 bases). The CDR3 is 15 amino acids. V was shortened by 0 bases and J by 3 bases, with 11 bases between the two germline ends. Germline CDR1 is KGHSH and CDR2 is LQKENI. The CDR3 DNA follows: TGTGCCAGCTCACCACCGGGCAGGGCGGACACTGAAGCTTTCTTT. As protein: CASSPPGRADTEAFF.

The chain couples TRBV6-6 to TRBJ1-2, with D unresolved. Trimming left V 0 bases short and J 0 bases short, with 5 bases between. Germline V CDR1 and CDR2: MNHNY, SVGAGI (reference sequence). The CDR3 is 14 amino acids. The CDR3 DNA sequence: TGTGCCAGCAGTTACTCGAACACTAACTATGGCTACACCTTC. This sequence encodes CASSYSNTNYGYTF.

The V and J genes are TRBV28 and TRBJ1-4, with a possible D match to TRBD1 (6 bases). Trimming stripped 6 bases from V and 6 bases from J, with 11 bases between. In germline, CDR1 is MDHEN, CDR2 SYDVKM. CDR3 length equals 13 residues. Written as DNA, the CDR3 is TGTGCCAGCAGCCAGGGGCGTGATGAAAAACTGTTTTTT. This translates into CASSQGRDEKLFF.

The rearrangement joins TRBV4-1 to TRBJ1-2, with TRBD1 matching 9 bases. J lost 5 bases, V lost 4 bases, and 8 bases had no gene match. This CDR3 spans 15 amino acids. Germline values: CDR1 MGHRA, CDR2 YSYEKL. The CDR3 loop reads CASSRTGGDHYGYTF. CDR3 DNA sequence: TGCGCCAGCAGCCGCACAGGGGGCGACCATTATGGCTACACCTTC.

This chain links TRBV12-5 with TRBJ1-1; the D gene is possibly TRBD1 (5 bases). Germline lookup yields CDR1 LGHNT and CDR2 FRNRAP. The CDR3 has 13 residues. V was clipped by 9 bases and J by 6 bases, with 17 bases between them. The CDR3 region is CASLTGLRPEAFF. DNA for the CDR3: TGTGCTAGCCTAACAGGTTTAAGACCTGAAGCTTTCTTT. Drawing the rest from reference TRBV12-5 and TRBJ1-1, the complete variable domain is DARVTQTPRHKVTEMGQEVTMRCQPILGHNTVFWYRQTMMQGLELLAYFRNRAPLDDSGMPKDRFSAEMPDATLATLKIQPSEPRDSAVYFCASLTGLRPEAFFGQGTRLTVV.

The CDR3: CASSRVAGELFF. The CDR3 DNA follows: TGTGCCAGCTCCAGGGTGGCCGGGGAGCTGTTTTTT. The chain is built from TRBV6-5 and TRBJ2-2, with D tentatively TRBD1 (5 bases). This CDR3 is 12 amino acids long. Germline lookup yields CDR1 MNHEY and CDR2 SVGAGI. The V and J ends lost 8 bases and 6 bases respectively, with 10 bases between them.

J is TRBJ1-6 and V is TRBV18; D gene uncertain. The CDR3 is made up of 15 amino acids. Germline lookup yields CDR1 KGHSH and CDR2 LQKENI. V lost 0 bases and J 5 bases, leaving 8 bases between the germline ends. As DNA, the CDR3 is TGTGCCAGCTCACCACCCTATGATAATAATTCACCCCTCCACTTT. It is translated as CASSPPYDNNSPLHF.

The rearrangement uses TRBV6-2 or TRBV6-3 and TRBJ1-2; 8 nucleotides align to TRBD1. Germline CDR1 is MNHEY and CDR2 is SVGEGT. V lost 6 bases, J lost 4 bases, and 7 bases stayed unmatched. This CDR3 is built from 14 residues. The CDR3 spells CASSTRGRIYGYTF. The CDR3 DNA reads as TGTGCCAGCAGCACCAGGGGGCGCATCTATGGCTACACCTTC.

CDR3 nucleotides: TGTGCCAGCACCCTGCGGGGTGGGGGCACCGGGGAGCTGTTTTTT. Its protein is CASTLRGGGTGELFF. The rearrangement uses TRBV7-3 and TRBJ2-2; a weak D match, TRBD2 (6 bases). V gave up 7 bases and J gave up 4 bases, with 16 bases separating them. The CDR3 totals 15 residues. Germline V lookup: CDR1 SGHTA, CDR2 FQGTGA.

The rearrangement links TRBV7-3 to TRBJ2-6, with 9 bases matching TRBD1. V was clipped by 6 bases and J by 4 bases; unmatched bases: 7. The germline CDR1 and CDR2 sequences are SGHTA and FQGTGA. CDR3 length: 16 residues. CDR3 protein: CASSPGTGSGANVLTF. The CDR3 bases are TGTGCCAGCAGTCCCGGGACAGGGTCCGGGGCCAACGTCCTGACTTTC.

V gene TRBV5-1 combines with J gene TRBJ1-3; D may be TRBD1 (6 bases). The V end lost 3 bases, the J end lost 4 bases, and 17 bases lay between the germline ends. CDR1 and CDR2 (germline): SGHRS, YFSETQ. The CDR3 loop spans 16 amino acids. CDR3 residues: CASSSTGNYKGNTIYF. The CDR3 bases are TGCGCCAGCAGCTCTACAGGGAACTATAAGGGAAACACCATATATTTT. Complete variable domain (other parts from reference TRBV5-1 and TRBJ1-3): KAGVTQTPRYLIKTRGQQVTLSCSPISGHRSVSWYQQTPGQGLQFLFEYFSETQRNKGNFPGRFSGRQFSNSRSEMNVSTLELGDSALYLCASSSTGNYKGNTIYFGEGSWLTVV.

On this clone itself: A junction end diverges from the germline sequence, so it may reflect a read error. The chain combines TRBV7-7 with TRBJ2-3; D is ambiguous. The CDR3 extends over 15 amino acids. Germline V gene data show CDR1 as SSHAT and CDR2 as FNYEAQ (reference sequence). CDR3 region: CASSLGSQGTDTQYF. The CDR3 nucleotides read TGTGCTAGCAGCTTGGGTAGTCAGGGCACAGATACGCAGTATTTT.

This chain links TRBV28 with TRBJ1-2; D remains unclear. V lost 6 bases and J 7 bases, leaving 12 bases between the germline ends. CDR3 length: 12 amino acids. Germline CDR1 reads MDHEN; CDR2 reads SYDVKM. CDR3 sequence (DNA): TGTGCCAGCAGCCCCATGGGCTTTGGCTACACCTTC. It is translated as CASSPMGFGYTF.

The J gene is TRBJ2-7, the V gene TRBV5-1, with 8 bases lining up with TRBD1. Germline CDR1 and CDR2: SGHRS and YFSETQ. The CDR3 is 13 amino acids. V lost 4 bases to trimming and J lost 4 bases; unmatched junction nucleotides: 4. Written as DNA, the CDR3 is TGCGCCAGCAGCCAGGGACAGGTATACGAGCAGTACTTC. Amino acids: CASSQGQVYEQYF.

The V gene is TRBV19, the J gene TRBJ2-3; 8 positions agree with TRBD2. The CDR3 consists of 14 residues. V trimming: 6 bases; J trimming: 2 bases; junction bases outside the gene matches: 4. Germline loops: CDR1 LNHDA, CDR2 SQIVND (reference sequence). The CDR3 reads CASRFSGNTDTQYF. The CDR3 nucleotides are TGTGCCAGTAGATTTAGCGGGAACACAGATACGCAGTATTTT.

CDR3 region: CASSLGQGMPSTDTQYF. The DNA for the CDR3 is TGTGCCAGCAGCCTAGGACAGGGGATGCCTAGCACAGATACGCAGTATTTT. The genes are TRBV9 and TRBJ2-3; 9 nucleotides align to TRBD1. V lost 4 bases, J lost 0 bases, and 9 bases stayed unmatched. Germline V gene sequence: CDR1 SGDLS, CDR2 YYNGEE. The CDR3 consists of 17 residues.

The sample holds one count of this clone. The chain recombines TRBV9 with TRBJ1-4; no definite D call. V lost 0 bases to trimming and J lost 8 bases, with 20 bases between them. Germline CDR1 reads SGDLS; CDR2 reads YYNGEE. The CDR3 loop spans 17 amino acids. CDR3 residues: CASSVATWAVRNEKLFF. DNA for the CDR3: TGTGCCAGCAGCGTAGCTACGTGGGCAGTACGGAACGAAAAACTGTTTTTT. Full variable domain (missing parts from reference TRBV9 and TRBJ1-4): DSGVTQTPKHLITATGQRVTLRCSPRSGDLSVYWYQQSLDQGLQFLIQYYNGEERAKGNILERFSAQQFPDLHSELNLSSLELGDSALYFCASSVATWAVRNEKLFFGSGTQLSVL.

The chain is built from TRBV2 and TRBJ2-7, with D tentatively TRBD1 (5 bases). CDR1 is SNHLY and CDR2 is FYNNEI in the germline V gene. CDR3 length: 13 residues. The V and J ends lost 6 bases and 3 bases respectively, with 12 bases between them. CDR3 residues: CASRRQTLYEQYF. The DNA of the CDR3 is TGTGCCAGCAGACGACAGACCCTCTACGAGCAGTACTTC.

V usage is TRBV5-1 and J usage is TRBJ1-2, with a possible D match to TRBD1 (6 bases). Germline CDR1 and CDR2: SGHRS and YFSETQ. Trimming took 2 bases from V and 4 from J, leaving 18 bases between them. The CDR3 totals 16 residues. DNA for the CDR3: TGCGCCAGCAGCTTCAACGATATACAGGGTAGCTATGGCTACACCTTC. It specifies CASSFNDIQGSYGYTF.

The rearrangement uses TRBV19 and TRBJ1-5; perhaps TRBD1 as D (5 bases). The CDR3 contains 13 residues. From germline, CDR1 is LNHDA and CDR2 SQIVND (reference sequence). Deletions cut 7 bases from V and 7 bases from J, with 14 bases between. Written as DNA, the CDR3 is TGTGCCAGTACGGGCCAGGGTCAACAGCCCCAGCATTTT. Its protein is CASTGQGQQPQHF.